The table lists the clone carrying this T cell receptor (beta chain) with a few counts. The repertoire was sequenced with immunoSEQ multiplex PCR; TCRdb's copy has only in-frame clones and lacks some. The data hold 250,000 or so clones, with over 80% observed a single time. The record originates from a study of blood T cell repertoires in COVID-19. CDR3 length: 12 residues. CDR1 is MDHEN and CDR2 is SYDVKM in the germline V gene. The V end was cut by 1 base, the J end by 11 bases, with 11 bases between. The sequenced sample consisted of PBMCs or T cells enriched from blood (not recorded which). This chain links TRBV28 with TRBJ1-1, with D perhaps matching TRBD1 (5 bases). The sequence derives from a woman in her thirties or forties who had been exposed to COVID-19. The CDR3 reads CASSLSARDAFF. The CDR3 DNA reads as TGTGCCAGCAGTTTATCCGCCAGGGATGCTTTCTTT.